This is a list of T cell receptor beta chains from one sample in a study of cytomegalovirus exposure and HLA in healthy donors. The data were produced by immunoSEQ multiplex PCR, yet TCRdb's version contains in-frame clones alone and is incomplete. In all, the sample yields tens of thousands of clones. The specimen sequenced was PBMCs. The receptor set was obtained from a man aged 25 to 45 in good health and CMV-seropositive. CDR3s include the opening cysteine and the closing phenylalanine or tryptophan. A D gene is named only where the DNA matches it firmly.

D gene	J gene	V gene	CDR3 protein	CDR3 DNA
TRBD1	TRBJ2-7	TRBV11-2	CASSLGGTAYEQYF	TGTGCCAGCAGCTTAGGAGGGACAGCCTACGAGCAGTACTTC
NA	TRBJ1-1	TRBV6-4	CASSAAGETEAFF	TGTGCCAGCAGTGCGGCAGGGGAGACTGAAGCTTTCTTT
TRBD1	TRBJ1-1	TRBV30	CAWKGQGENTEAFF	TGTGCCTGGAAGGGACAGGGGGAGAACACTGAAGCTTTCTTT
TRBD1	TRBJ1-1	TRBV6-1	CASTSPGQGTEAFF	TGTGCCAGCACCTCACCGGGACAGGGCACTGAAGCTTTCTTT
TRBD1	TRBJ2-7	TRBV5-1	CASSFETGATYEQYF	TGCGCCAGCAGCTTCGAGACAGGGGCGACCTACGAGCAGTACTTC
NA	TRBJ2-5	TRBV4-2	CASSQGTNQETQYF	TGTGCCAGCAGCCAAGGGACAAATCAAGAGACCCAGTACTTC
NA	TRBJ2-7	TRBV19	CASSIDVSSYEQYF	TGTGCCAGTAGTATAGACGTCAGCTCCTACGAGCAGTACTTC
TRBD2	TRBJ2-7	TRBV9	CASSVEGSGSLYEQYF	TGTGCCAGCAGCGTAGAGGGTAGCGGGAGTCTCTACGAGCAGTACTTC
NA	TRBJ1-1	TRBV5-8	CASSWGGAPNTEAFF	TGTGCCAGCAGCTGGGGGGGAGCACCGAACACTGAAGCTTTCTTT
NA	TRBJ2-7	TRBV2	CASRALGRYRSTYEQYF	TGTGCCAGCAGAGCCCTGGGTAGGTACAGGTCGACCTACGAGCAGTACTTC
NA	TRBJ1-5	TRBV6-1	CASSEVPGSNQPQHF	TGTGCCAGCAGTGAAGTCCCGGGGAGCAATCAGCCCCAGCATTTT
NA	TRBJ1-2	TRBV21-1	CASRSPGINYGYTF	TGTGCCAGCAGGTCTCCAGGGATCAACTATGGCTACACCTTC
NA	TRBJ1-2	TRBV6-1	CASSAPSNYGYTF	TGTGCCAGCAGTGCCCCTTCCAACTATGGCTACACCTTC
TRBD2	TRBJ2-5	TRBV5-1	CASSFLAGIQETQYF	TGCGCCAGCAGCTTCCTAGCGGGGATCCAAGAGACCCAGTACTTC
TRBD1	TRBJ1-6	TRBV30	CAFSGTGDSPLHF	TGTGCCTTCTCCGGGACAGGGGATTCACCCCTCCACTTT
NA	TRBJ1-2	TRBV6-1	CASNTSPIGVYTF	TGTGCCAGCAACACGTCCCCTATAGGGGTCTACACCTTC
NA	TRBJ1-2	TRBV15	CATSRVTVNNYGYTF	TGTGCCACCAGCAGAGTGACAGTCAATAACTATGGCTACACCTTC